The sequence of this T cell receptor (beta chain) was determined in a study of blood T cell repertoires in COVID-19. Study information: The United States, Italy and Spain supplied acute and convalescent COVID-19 samples. The analysed material was cDNA or gDNA that came from T cells, B-cell-depleted T cells, or PBMCs.

Original methodology: Estimated nucleated cell counts came from reference gene primer amplification. Method: immunoSEQ multiplex PCR; TCRdb's copy keeps in-frame clones and lacks some. The D gene and trimming were derived from the DNA, and the V and J assignments and clone size from that table. The sample gives about 180,000 clones, 85% to 90% of which show up once; roughly 7% is in the top ten. Looked up from germline, CDR1 is PRHDT and CDR2 is FYEKMQ (reference sequence). The CDR3 sequence is 14 residues long. V lost 0 bases and J 5 bases, leaving 11 bases between the germline ends. The material sequenced was peripheral blood. The rearrangement joins TRBV13 to TRBJ2-7; D remains unclear. This clonotype was sampled from a middle-aged man with active or convalescent COVID-19. In DNA form, the CDR3 reads TGTGCCAGCAGCTTAGGGCCCCTAGAACACGAGCAGTACTTC. It encodes CASSLGPLEHEQYF.